The next 27 T cell receptor beta chains were all read from a single sample in a study of cytomegalovirus exposure and HLA in healthy donors. Both 60 Vbeta primers and 13 Jbeta primers went into the PCR. Generated by immunoSEQ multiplex PCR, the TCRdb table keeps only in-frame clones and is missing some. This listing includes around 70,000 clones. Sequenced input: PBMCs. These receptors all stem from a middle-aged woman in good health and CMV-seropositive.

This rearrangement joins TRBV4-1 to TRBJ2-7; 10 bases align to TRBD2. The CDR3 runs 14 residues. The J segment lost 7 bases and the V segment lost 3 bases, leaving 6 bases of the junction unmatched. Per the germline V gene, CDR1 is MGHRA and CDR2 is YSYEKL. CDR3 residues: CASSQASGGGEQYF. CDR3 coding DNA: TGCGCCAGCAGCCAGGCTAGCGGGGGCGGGGAGCAGTACTTC.

The rearrangement links TRBV7-6 to TRBJ2-1, with D tentatively TRBD2 (5 bases). This CDR3 is built from 13 residues. CDR1 SGHVS and CDR2 FNYEAQ come from the germline V gene. The V gene lost 1 base and the J gene lost 7 bases, with 8 bases spanning the gap. CDR3 loop: CASSLGTGNEQFF. The CDR3 DNA sequence: TGTGCCAGCAGCTTAGGGACTGGTAATGAGCAGTTCTTC. Complete variable domain (other parts from reference TRBV7-6 and TRBJ2-1): GAGVSQSPRYKVTKRGQDVALRCDPISGHVSLYWYRQALGQGPEFLTYFNYEAQQDKSGLPNDRFSAERPEGSISTLTIQRTEQRDSAMYRCASSLGTGNEQFFGPGTRLTVL.

The V gene is TRBV9, the J gene TRBJ2-3; 7 positions match TRBD2. V gave up 0 bases and J gave up 4 bases; unmatched junction bases: 2. CDR3 length: 14 amino acids. From germline, CDR1 is SGDLS and CDR2 YYNGEE. CDR3 in amino acids: CASSVVAGADTQYF. The CDR3 DNA is TGTGCCAGCAGCGTAGTCGCGGGGGCAGATACGCAGTATTTT.

The chain uses TRBV9 and TRBJ2-7; TRBD2 matches at 14 bases. CDR1 SGDLS and CDR2 YYNGEE come from the germline V gene. V shed 2 bases and J 2 bases; nucleotides not matched to a gene: 3. CDR3 length: 16 residues. The CDR3, as DNA: TGTGCCAGCAGCGTGGGACTAGCGGGAGACCCCTACGAGCAGTACTTC. This sequence encodes CASSVGLAGDPYEQYF. Based on the CDR3 plus reference TRBV9 and TRBJ2-7, the full variable domain is DSGVTQTPKHLITATGQRVTLRCSPRSGDLSVYWYQQSLDQGLQFLIQYYNGEERAKGNILERFSAQQFPDLHSELNLSSLELGDSALYFCASSVGLAGDPYEQYFGPGTRLTVT.

The chain joins TRBV7-2 to TRBJ2-4, with no clear D. Per germline, CDR1 SGHTA and CDR2 FQGNSA. There are 14 residues in the CDR3. V lost 5 bases and J 1 base, leaving 9 bases between the germline ends. CDR3 region: CASSLPPAKNIQYF. The DNA for the CDR3 is TGTGCCAGCAGCCTACCTCCCGCCAAAAACATTCAGTACTTC.

The chain has TRBV19 and TRBJ2-1, with a possible D match to TRBD2 (5 bases). V was pared by 4 bases and J by 6 bases, with 13 bases between. Germline V gene data show CDR1 as LNHDA and CDR2 as SQIVND (reference sequence). This CDR3 has 14 amino acids. In nucleotides, the CDR3 is TGTGCCAGTAGTAGCGGGCAGAAGAGCAATGAGCAGTTCTTC. Translating it yields CASSSGQKSNEQFF.

This rearrangement joins TRBV5-1 to TRBJ2-7; TRBD1 aligns across 7 bases. Germline trimming cut 4 bases from V and 3 bases from J; bases unmatched to any gene: 13. Germline V gene lookup returns CDR1 SGHRS and CDR2 YFSETQ. This CDR3 has 16 amino acids. CDR3 DNA: TGCGCCAGCAGCCCCTTTGGGGACAGTCCTAACTACGAGCAGTACTTC. Encoded protein: CASSPFGDSPNYEQYF.

The gene calls are TRBV19 and TRBJ1-3; no definite D call. V was shortened by 1 base and J by 8 bases, with 12 bases between the two germline ends. Germline CDR1 and CDR2: LNHDA and SQIVND (reference sequence). The CDR3 length is 14 residues. This chain's CDR3 is CASSIGGLKYTIYF. CDR3 DNA sequence: TGTGCCAGTAGTATAGGAGGGCTGAAATACACCATATATTTT.

The genes are TRBV14 and TRBJ1-1; 9 bases are shared with TRBD1. This CDR3 comprises 16 residues. CDR1 and CDR2 from the germline V gene are SGHDN and FVKESK. The J segment lost 5 bases and the V segment lost 4 bases, leaving 11 bases of the junction unmatched. Written as DNA, the CDR3 is TGTGCCAGCAGCCCCTATGGGAACAGGGGGCAAACTGAAGCTTTCTTT. It encodes CASSPYGNRGQTEAFF.

The gene calls are TRBV19 and TRBJ2-7; the D gene is possibly TRBD2 (5 bases). Germline loops: CDR1 LNHDA, CDR2 SQIVND (reference sequence). Trimming took off 5 bases at V and 9 bases at J, with 14 bases between the two ends. The CDR3 length is 12 residues. The CDR3 region has the DNA TGTGCCAGTAGTTCTCGGGATCGCGGGCAGTACTTC. Translation: CASSSRDRGQYF.

J is TRBJ2-3 and V is TRBV7-2, with 9 bases matching TRBD2. Germline assignment: CDR1 SGHTA and CDR2 FQGNSA. J was trimmed by 0 bases and V by 5 bases; bases with no gene match: 12. This CDR3 region has 18 residues. The CDR3 loop is CASSRGGVVFTSTDTQYF. CDR3 DNA: TGTGCCAGCAGCCGCGGGGGGGTAGTATTCACTAGCACAGATACGCAGTATTTT.

The genes are TRBV11-2 and TRBJ1-4; maybe TRBD1 (5 bases). There are 16 residues in the CDR3. Trimming left V 2 bases short and J 1 base short, with 11 bases between. Germline assignment: CDR1 SGHAT and CDR2 FQNNGV. The CDR3 DNA reads as TGTGCCAGCAGCTTACGGGGGTCGGGAACTAATGAAAAACTGTTTTTT. Amino acid sequence: CASSLRGSGTNEKLFF.

J is TRBJ1-2 and V is TRBV7-9; 8 bases agree with TRBD1. V shed 7 bases and J 8 bases; nucleotides not matched to a gene: 6. Germline V gene data show CDR1 as SEHNR and CDR2 as FQNEAQ (reference sequence). The CDR3 loop spans 12 amino acids. CDR3 amino acids: CASNRDRLGYTF. In DNA form, the CDR3 reads TGTGCCAGCAATCGGGACAGGCTGGGCTACACCTTC.

Points on this clone: One end of the junction varies from germline; a read error may be responsible. Written as DNA, the CDR3 is TGTGCTAGCAGCTTAAGGAGCGGGACTAGCGGTAACACCGGGGAGCTGTTTTTT. This gives the protein CASSLRSGTSGNTGELFF. V usage is TRBV7-7 and J usage is TRBJ2-2; TRBD2 aligns across 11 bases. Germline-derived CDR1 and CDR2 are SSHAT and FNYEAQ (reference sequence). The CDR3 spans 18 residues.

The chain couples TRBV5-1 to TRBJ2-7, with D perhaps matching TRBD2 (6 bases). The CDR3 runs to 15 residues. Germline V gene data show CDR1 as SGHRS and CDR2 as YFSETQ. V dropped 5 bases and J dropped 4 bases, with 19 bases sitting between them. Here the CDR3 DNA reads TGCGCCAGCAGAACCAGACTAGTTAACGGGTACGAGCAGTACTTC. Translation: CASRTRLVNGYEQYF.

The J gene is TRBJ1-1, the V gene TRBV7-2, with TRBD1 identical over 7 bases. CDR1 and CDR2 (germline): SGHTA, FQGNSA. Losses at the gene ends were 4 bases for V and 5 bases for J; bases not matched to a gene: 4. The CDR3 runs 13 residues. The CDR3 DNA reads as TGTGCCAGCAGCTACAAACAGGGGACTGAAGCTTTCTTT. Residues: CASSYKQGTEAFF.

This rearrangement joins TRBV6-8 to TRBJ2-5; D might be TRBD2 (5 bases). Germline V gene data show CDR1 as MNHGY and CDR2 as SAAAGT. This CDR3 is built from 12 residues. V lost 2 bases and J 4 bases, leaving 5 bases between the germline ends. In DNA form, the CDR3 reads TGTGCCAGCAGTTACGAGGGAGAGACCCAGTACTTC. Translation: CASSYEGETQYF.

The gene calls are TRBV28 and TRBJ1-1; 8 bases are shared with TRBD1. Unmatched junction bases numbered 16, after V lost 6 bases and J lost 10 bases. CDR3 size: 15 residues. Germline-derived CDR1 and CDR2 are MDHEN and SYDVKM. The CDR3 DNA sequence: TGTGCCAGCAGCCAGTCCCAGGGGGCGACCGGGCTAGCTTTCTTT. It translates to CASSQSQGATGLAFF. The variable domain in full, with the rest retrieved from reference TRBV28 and TRBJ1-1, is DVKVTQSSRYLVKRTGEKVFLECVQDMDHENMFWYRQDPGLGLRLIYFSYDVKMKEKGDIPEGYSVSREKKERFSLILESASTNQTSMYLCASSQSQGATGLAFFGQGTRLTVV.

In DNA, the CDR3 is TGTGCCAGCAGTGATCCCCGTACAGGTGCTAACTATGGCTACACCTTC. As protein: CASSDPRTGANYGYTF. V and J are TRBV2 and TRBJ1-2, with D perhaps TRBD1 (5 bases). Trimming shortened V by 3 bases and J by 0 bases, and 14 bases separated the two germline ends. The CDR3 runs to 16 residues. Looked up from germline, CDR1 is SNHLY and CDR2 is FYNNEI. Using reference TRBV2 and TRBJ1-2 for the parts outside the CDR3, the full variable domain is EPEVTQTPSHQVTQMGQEVILRCVPISNHLYFYWYRQILGQKVEFLVSFYNNEISEKSEIFDDQFSVERPDGSNFTLKIRSTKLEDSAMYFCASSDPRTGANYGYTFGSGTRLTVV.

The rearrangement joins TRBV5-5 to TRBJ1-1; D is unresolved. V lost 0 bases and J lost 0, with 6 bases in between. CDR3 length: 14 amino acids. Germline V CDR1 and CDR2: SGHKS, YYEKEE (reference sequence). CDR3 residues: CASSLEHLNTEAFF. CDR3 coding DNA: TGTGCCAGCAGCTTGGAACATTTGAACACTGAAGCTTTCTTT. Combining the CDR3 with reference TRBV5-5 and TRBJ1-1 gives the whole variable domain DAGVTQSPTHLIKTRGQQVTLRCSPISGHKSVSWYQQVLGQGPQFIFQYYEKEERGRGNFPDRFSARQFPNYSSELNVNALLLGDSALYLCASSLEHLNTEAFFGQGTRLTVV.

The DNA of the CDR3 is TGCGCCAGCAGCCGGACAGGATTCGAAGACTATGGCTACACCTTC. Protein: CASSRTGFEDYGYTF. The rearrangement links TRBV5-1 to TRBJ1-2, with TRBD1 matching over 7 bases. V was pared by 4 bases and J by 3 bases, with 9 bases of the junction left unmatched. CDR1 is SGHRS and CDR2 is YFSETQ in the germline V gene. This CDR3 spans 15 amino acids.

The chain couples TRBV19 to TRBJ1-5; 7 bases agree with TRBD1. The CDR3 spans 14 residues. CDR1 and CDR2 from the germline V gene are LNHDA and SQIVND (reference sequence). With V trimmed by 5 bases and J by 2 bases, 3 bases remained unmatched. This CDR3 reads CASSLQGGNQPQHF. The CDR3 DNA reads as TGTGCCAGTAGTTTGCAGGGGGGCAATCAGCCCCAGCATTTT.

The J gene is TRBJ1-6, the V gene TRBV2; 7 bases align to TRBD1. This CDR3 is built from 14 residues. Germline values: CDR1 SNHLY, CDR2 FYNNEI. J gave up 8 bases and V 8 bases, and 9 bases lay outside the gene matches. This chain's CDR3 is CASLTGVGDSPLHF. CDR3 sequence (DNA): TGTGCCAGCCTCACAGGGGTCGGGGATTCACCCCTCCACTTT.

The chain is built from TRBV14 and TRBJ2-1, with D unclear. CDR1 is SGHDN and CDR2 is FVKESK in the germline V gene. This CDR3 spans 15 amino acids. V lost 1 base and J 4 bases, leaving 11 bases between the germline ends. CDR3 in DNA: TGTGCCAGCAGCCAAGGGGTCACTAATTACAATGAGCAGTTCTTC. Its translation is CASSQGVTNYNEQFF.

J is TRBJ2-5 and V is TRBV5-1; D not certain. This CDR3 is 13 amino acids long. Looked up from germline, CDR1 is SGHRS and CDR2 is YFSETQ. V was pared by 0 bases and J by 1 base, with 4 bases between. CDR3 in amino acids: CASSLDIQETQYF. As DNA, the CDR3 is TGCGCCAGCAGCTTGGATATCCAAGAGACCCAGTACTTC.

J is TRBJ1-1 and V is TRBV5-6, with TRBD1 as a possible D gene (5 bases). The CDR3 extends over 13 amino acids. Germline V gene sequence: CDR1 SGHDT, CDR2 YYEEEE. V lost 4 bases and J lost 7, with 14 bases in between. The CDR3 spells CASSLGGLGEAFF. The CDR3 DNA is TGTGCCAGCAGCCTCGGGGGTCTAGGTGAAGCTTTCTTT.

The rearrangement links TRBV7-9 to TRBJ2-1, with D perhaps TRBD2 (5 bases). The germline gives CDR1 SEHNR, CDR2 FQNEAQ (reference sequence). The CDR3 sequence is 18 residues long. Trimming took off 5 bases at V and 5 bases at J, with 25 bases between the two ends. The CDR3 region is CASSTVPYLSRDHNEQFF. For the CDR3, the DNA is TGTGCCAGCAGCACCGTTCCGTATTTATCTCGGGATCACAATGAGCAGTTCTTC.